This entry is about one TCR beta chain. Its antigen remains undetermined. No much larger clone is present one base from it, and per-base qualities are unavailable. The data were obtained in a study of T cell changes during pregnancy in multiple sclerosis (dated by TCRdb to the late 2010s). Background on the whole study: The study looked at changes in the T cell repertoire across pregnancy in women with multiple sclerosis.

The library relied on the immunoSEQ multiplex PCR assay. The immuneACCESS repertoire file appears here via TCRdb, limited to in-frame rearrangements. These files lack a portion of the clones; in checked studies, under half of the deficit traces to unresolved V genes, and the cause of the others is not known. This sample has some 80,000 clones in its table, and 94% of those were observed once. Less than 0.15% of the sample goes to the ten largest clones. Here V drops 4 bases and J drops 4 bases, and the junction holds 5 bases not matched to any gene. Via the germline V gene, CDR1 is MNHNS and CDR2 SASEGT. The CDR3 runs 14 residues from the cysteine to the phenylalanine. The kept DNA is CDR3 alone, 42 bases in frame from the first base.

The receptor was derived from a female donor with multiple sclerosis, enrolled in a pregnancy study. The sequencing used CD4+ T cells from peripheral blood mononuclear cells, collected after pregnancy. The chain links TRBV6-1 with TRBJ1-2; TRBD1 matches 8 bases in the middle. The DNA reads as follows: TGTGCCAGCAGTGTACCGGGACAGGTCTATGGCTACACCTTC. This gives the protein CASSVPGQVYGYTF.